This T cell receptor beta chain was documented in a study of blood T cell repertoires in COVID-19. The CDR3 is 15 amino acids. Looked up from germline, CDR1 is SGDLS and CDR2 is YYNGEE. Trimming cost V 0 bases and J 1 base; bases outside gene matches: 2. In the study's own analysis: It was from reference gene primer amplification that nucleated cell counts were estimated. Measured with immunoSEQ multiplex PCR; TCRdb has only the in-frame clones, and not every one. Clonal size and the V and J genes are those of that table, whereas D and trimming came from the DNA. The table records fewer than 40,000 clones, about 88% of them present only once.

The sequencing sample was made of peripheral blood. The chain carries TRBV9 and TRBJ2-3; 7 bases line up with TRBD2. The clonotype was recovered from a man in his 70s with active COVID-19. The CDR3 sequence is CASSVAAGGTDTQYF. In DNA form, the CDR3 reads TGTGCCAGCAGCGTAGCCGCGGGGGGCACAGATACGCAGTATTTT.